This TCR beta chain was sequenced for a study of T cell changes during pregnancy in multiple sclerosis. V was trimmed by 5 bases and J by 2 bases, leaving 10 bases between them. CDR1 is SGHTA and CDR2 is FQGTGA in the germline V gene. This CDR3 is built from 13 residues. Assay used: immunoSEQ multiplex PCR; TCRdb lists only in-frame clones, some missing. This sample has about 100,000 clones, with over 80% found just once. The TCR was taken from a female donor with multiple sclerosis, enrolled in a pregnancy study. The rearrangement links TRBV7-3 to TRBJ2-7; a possible D gene is TRBD1 (6 bases). The material was peripheral blood, obtained after pregnancy. CDR3 residues: CASSPDRAYEQYF. The CDR3, as DNA: TGTGCCAGCAGCCCGGACAGAGCCTACGAGCAGTACTTC. Using reference TRBV7-3 and TRBJ2-7 for the parts outside the CDR3, the full variable domain is GAGVSQTPSNKVTEKGKYVELRCDPISGHTALYWYRQSLGQGPEFLIYFQGTGAADDSGLPNDRFFAVRPEGSVSTLKIQRTERGDSAVYLCASSPDRAYEQYFGPGTRLTVT.